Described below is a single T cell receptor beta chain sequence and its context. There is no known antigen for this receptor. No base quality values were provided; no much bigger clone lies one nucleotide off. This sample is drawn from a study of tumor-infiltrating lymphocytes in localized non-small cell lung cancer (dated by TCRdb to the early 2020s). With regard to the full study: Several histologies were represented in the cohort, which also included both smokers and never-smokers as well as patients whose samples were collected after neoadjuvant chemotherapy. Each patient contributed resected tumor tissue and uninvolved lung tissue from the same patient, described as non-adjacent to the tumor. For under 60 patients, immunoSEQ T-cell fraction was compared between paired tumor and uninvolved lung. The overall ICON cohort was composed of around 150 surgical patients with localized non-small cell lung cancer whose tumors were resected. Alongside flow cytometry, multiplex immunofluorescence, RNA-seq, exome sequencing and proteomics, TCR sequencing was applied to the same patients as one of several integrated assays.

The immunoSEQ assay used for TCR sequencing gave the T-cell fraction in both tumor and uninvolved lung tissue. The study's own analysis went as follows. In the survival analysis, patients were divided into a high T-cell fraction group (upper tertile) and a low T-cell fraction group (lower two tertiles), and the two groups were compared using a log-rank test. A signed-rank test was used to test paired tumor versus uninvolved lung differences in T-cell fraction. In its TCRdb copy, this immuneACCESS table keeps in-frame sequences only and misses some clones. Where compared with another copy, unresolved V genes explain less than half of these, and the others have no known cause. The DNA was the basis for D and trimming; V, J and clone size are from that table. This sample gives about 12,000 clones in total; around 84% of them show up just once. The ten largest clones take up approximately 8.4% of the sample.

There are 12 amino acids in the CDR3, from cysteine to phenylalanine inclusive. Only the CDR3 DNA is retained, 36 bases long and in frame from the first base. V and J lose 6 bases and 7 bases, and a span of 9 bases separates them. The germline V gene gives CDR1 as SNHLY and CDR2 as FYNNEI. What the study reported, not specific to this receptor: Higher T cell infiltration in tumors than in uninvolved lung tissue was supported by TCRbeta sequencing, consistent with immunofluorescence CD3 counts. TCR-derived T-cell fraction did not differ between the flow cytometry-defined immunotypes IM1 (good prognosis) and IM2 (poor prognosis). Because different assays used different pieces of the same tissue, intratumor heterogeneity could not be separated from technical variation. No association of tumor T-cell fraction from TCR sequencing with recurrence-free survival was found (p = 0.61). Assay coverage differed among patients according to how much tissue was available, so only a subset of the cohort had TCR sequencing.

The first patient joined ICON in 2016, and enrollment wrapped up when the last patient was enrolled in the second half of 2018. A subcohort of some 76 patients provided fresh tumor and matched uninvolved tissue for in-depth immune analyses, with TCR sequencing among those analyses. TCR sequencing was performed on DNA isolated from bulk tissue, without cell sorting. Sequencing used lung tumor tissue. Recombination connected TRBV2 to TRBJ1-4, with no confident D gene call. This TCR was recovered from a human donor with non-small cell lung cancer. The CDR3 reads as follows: CASSVSGEKLFF. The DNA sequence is TGTGCCAGCAGCGTTTCGGGTGAAAAACTGTTTTTT.